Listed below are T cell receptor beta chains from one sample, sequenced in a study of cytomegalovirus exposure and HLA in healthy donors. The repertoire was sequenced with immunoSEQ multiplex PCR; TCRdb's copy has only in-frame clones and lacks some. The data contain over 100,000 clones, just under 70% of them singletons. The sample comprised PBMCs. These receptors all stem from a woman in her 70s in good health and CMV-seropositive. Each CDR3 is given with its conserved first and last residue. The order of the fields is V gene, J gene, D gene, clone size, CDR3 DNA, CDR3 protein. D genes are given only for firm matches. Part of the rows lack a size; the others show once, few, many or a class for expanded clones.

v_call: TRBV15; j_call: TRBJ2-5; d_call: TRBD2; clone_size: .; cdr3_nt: TGTGCCACCAGCAGAGGGGGACTAGCGGGGTTCGAGACCCAGTACTTC; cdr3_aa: CATSRGGLAGFETQYF
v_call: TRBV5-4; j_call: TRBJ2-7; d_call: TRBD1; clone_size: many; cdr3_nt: TGTGCCAGCAGCTTGGAGGTAGGGGGCGCGTACTTCGAGCAGTACTTC; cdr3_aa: CASSLEVGGAYFEQYF
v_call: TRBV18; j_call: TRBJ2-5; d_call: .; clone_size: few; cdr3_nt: TGTGCCAGCTCACCACCGGCCCTCCAAGAGACCCAGTACTTC; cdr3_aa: CASSPPALQETQYF
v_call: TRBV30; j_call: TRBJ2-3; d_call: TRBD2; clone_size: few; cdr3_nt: TGTGCCTGGAGTATTGGCGGGGGGGGAGATACGCAGTATTTT; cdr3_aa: CAWSIGGGGDTQYF
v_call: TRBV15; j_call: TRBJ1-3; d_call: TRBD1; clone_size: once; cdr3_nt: TGTGCCACCAGCCTAGCAGGGGGTTTTGTACCTGGAAACACCATATATTTT; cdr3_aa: CATSLAGGFVPGNTIYF
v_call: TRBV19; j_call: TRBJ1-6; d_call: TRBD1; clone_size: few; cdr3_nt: TGTGCCAGTACCCAGGGACAGGGACCTTATAATTCACCCCTCCACTTT; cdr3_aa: CASTQGQGPYNSPLHF
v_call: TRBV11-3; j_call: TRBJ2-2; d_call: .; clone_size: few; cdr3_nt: TGTGCCAGCAGCCCTCAGGGGCCGAACACCGGGGAGCTGTTTTTT; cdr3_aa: CASSPQGPNTGELFF
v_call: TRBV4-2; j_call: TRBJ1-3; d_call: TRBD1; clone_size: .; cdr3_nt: TGTGCCAGCAGCCAAGATCCGGGGACAGCCTCTGGAAACACCATATATTTT; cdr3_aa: CASSQDPGTASGNTIYF
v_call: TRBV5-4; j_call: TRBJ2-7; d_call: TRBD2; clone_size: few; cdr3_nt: TGTGCCAGCAGCCCTGGGGGACTAGCGGGGGTTTACGAGCAGTACTTC; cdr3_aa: CASSPGGLAGVYEQYF
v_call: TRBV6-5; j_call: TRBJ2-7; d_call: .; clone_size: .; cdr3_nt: TGTGCCAGCAGTTCGCCGGGGTTAGGGGGCTACGAGCAGTACTTC; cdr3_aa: CASSSPGLGGYEQYF
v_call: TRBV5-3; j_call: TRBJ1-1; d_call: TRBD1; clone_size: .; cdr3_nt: TGTGCCAGAAGCATTCTCCCCTTGGGACAGGGGGACACTGAAGCTTTCTTT; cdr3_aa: CARSILPLGQGDTEAFF
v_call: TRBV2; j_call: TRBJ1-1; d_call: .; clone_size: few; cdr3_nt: TGTGCCAGCAGGCGGGACACTGAAGCTTTCTTT; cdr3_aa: CASRRDTEAFF
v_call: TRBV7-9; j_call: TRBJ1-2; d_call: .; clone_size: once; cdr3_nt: TGTGCCAGCAGCCTCAACTATGGCTACACCTTC; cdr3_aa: CASSLNYGYTF
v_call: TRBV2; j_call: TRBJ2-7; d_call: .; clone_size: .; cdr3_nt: TGTGCCAGCAGGAGAACACAGTCCTCCTACGAGCAGTACTTC; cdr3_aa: CASRRTQSSYEQYF
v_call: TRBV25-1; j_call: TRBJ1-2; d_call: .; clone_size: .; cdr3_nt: TGTGCCAGCAGTGAATCCCCAGTTAACTATGGCTACACCTTC; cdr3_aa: CASSESPVNYGYTF
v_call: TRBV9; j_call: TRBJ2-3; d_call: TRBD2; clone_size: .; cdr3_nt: TGTGCCAGCAGCGTGGGAACTAGCGGGAGCGGCGATACGCAGTATTTT; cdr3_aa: CASSVGTSGSGDTQYF
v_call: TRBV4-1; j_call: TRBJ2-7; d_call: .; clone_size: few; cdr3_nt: TGCGCCAGCAGCCGGATAACAGGGATCAGCTCCTACGAGCAGTACTTC; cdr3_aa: CASSRITGISSYEQYF
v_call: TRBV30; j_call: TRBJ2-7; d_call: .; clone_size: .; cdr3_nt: TGTGCCTGGAGTCCCGGGGTTCTTGCTCAATACGAGCAGTACTTC; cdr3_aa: CAWSPGVLAQYEQYF
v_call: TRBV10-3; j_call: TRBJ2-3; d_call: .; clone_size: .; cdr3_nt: TGTGCCATCAGTGGGCATGGGGGGACAGATACGCAGTATTTT; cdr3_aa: CAISGHGGTDTQYF
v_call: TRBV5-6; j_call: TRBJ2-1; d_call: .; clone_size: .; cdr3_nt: TGTGCCAGCAGCCCCGGGTATGAGCAGTTCTTC; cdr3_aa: CASSPGYEQFF
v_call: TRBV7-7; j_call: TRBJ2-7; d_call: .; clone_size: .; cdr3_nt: TGTGCTAGCAGCCACAAGTTTTGGCGGGGCAGCTCCTACGAGCAGTACTTC; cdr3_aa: CASSHKFWRGSSYEQYF
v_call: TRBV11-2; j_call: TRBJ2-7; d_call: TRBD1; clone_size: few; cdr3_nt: TGTGCCAGCAGCGGGAGTTGGACAGGGGGCTACGAGCAGTACTTC; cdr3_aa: CASSGSWTGGYEQYF
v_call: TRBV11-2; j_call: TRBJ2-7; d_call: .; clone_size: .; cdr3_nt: TGTGCCAGCAGCTTAACTACAGGACCCTACGAGCAGTACTTC; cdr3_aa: CASSLTTGPYEQYF
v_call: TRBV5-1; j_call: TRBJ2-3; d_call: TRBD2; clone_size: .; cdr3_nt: TGCGCCAGCAGCTTGGAGGCACGGGCTAGCGGACCTACAGATACGCAGTATTTT; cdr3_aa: CASSLEARASGPTDTQYF
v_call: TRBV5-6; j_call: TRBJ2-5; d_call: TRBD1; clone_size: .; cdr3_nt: TGTGCCAGCAGGGGGACAGGGGGGGGAATAACGACCCAGTACTTC; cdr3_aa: CASRGTGGGITTQYF
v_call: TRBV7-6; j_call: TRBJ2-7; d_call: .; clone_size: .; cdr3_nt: TGTGCCAGCAGCTTAGAGGGCAGGGGCCGAACCTACGAGCAGTACTTC; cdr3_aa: CASSLEGRGRTYEQYF
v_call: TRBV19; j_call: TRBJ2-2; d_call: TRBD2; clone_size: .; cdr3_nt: TGTGCCAGTAGTCCCCTCGCGGGGGTTACCGGGGAGCTGTTTTTT; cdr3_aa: CASSPLAGVTGELFF
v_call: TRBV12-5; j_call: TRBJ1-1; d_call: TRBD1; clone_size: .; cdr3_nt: TGTGCTAGTGCTCAACAGGGGGCGAAGACTGAAGCTTTCTTT; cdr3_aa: CASAQQGAKTEAFF
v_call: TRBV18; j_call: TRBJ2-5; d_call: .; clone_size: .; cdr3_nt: TGTGCCAGCTCACCAGCCGGAGAGACCCAGTACTTC; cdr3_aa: CASSPAGETQYF
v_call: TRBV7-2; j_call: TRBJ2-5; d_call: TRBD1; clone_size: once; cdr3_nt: TGTGCCAGCAGGAGACAGGGGGGAGAGACCCAGTACTTC; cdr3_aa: CASRRQGGETQYF
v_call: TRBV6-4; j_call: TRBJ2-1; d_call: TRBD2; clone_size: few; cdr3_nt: TGTGCCAGCAGTAGGCAACTAGCGGGAAATGAGCAGTTCTTC; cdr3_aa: CASSRQLAGNEQFF
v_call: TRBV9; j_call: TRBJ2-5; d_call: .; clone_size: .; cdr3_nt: TGTGCCAGCAGCGGCGGACCGCCCGGGACACGAGAGACCCAGTACTTC; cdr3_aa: CASSGGPPGTRETQYF
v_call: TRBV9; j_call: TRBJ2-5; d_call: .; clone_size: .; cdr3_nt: TGTGCCAGCAGCGTAGCTACTCTCCCAGAGACCCAGTACTTC; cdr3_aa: CASSVATLPETQYF
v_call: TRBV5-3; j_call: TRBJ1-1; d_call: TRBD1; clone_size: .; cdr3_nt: TGTGCCAGAAGCCCGACAGGGGGAGACACTGAAGCTTTCTTT; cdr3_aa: CARSPTGGDTEAFF
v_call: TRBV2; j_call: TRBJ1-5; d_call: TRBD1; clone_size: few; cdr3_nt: TGTGCCAGCAGCCAAACAGGGGTGCGCAATCAGCCCCAGCATTTT; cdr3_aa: CASSQTGVRNQPQHF
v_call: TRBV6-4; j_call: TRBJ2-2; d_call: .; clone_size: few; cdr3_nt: TGTGCCAGCAGCCAGGGGTTCACCGGGGAGCTGTTTTTT; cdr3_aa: CASSQGFTGELFF
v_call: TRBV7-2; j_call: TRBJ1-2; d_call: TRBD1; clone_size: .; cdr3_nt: TGTGCCAGCAGCCCAACGGACAGGGGCAATGGCTACACCTTC; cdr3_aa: CASSPTDRGNGYTF
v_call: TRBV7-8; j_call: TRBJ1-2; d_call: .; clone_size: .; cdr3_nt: TGTGCCAGCAGCCCAGACAGAAACTATGGCTACACCTTC; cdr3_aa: CASSPDRNYGYTF
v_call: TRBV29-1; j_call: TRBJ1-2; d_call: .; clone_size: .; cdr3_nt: TGCAGCGTTGAAGATCTGTCAGGGAATGGCTACACCTTC; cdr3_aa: CSVEDLSGNGYTF
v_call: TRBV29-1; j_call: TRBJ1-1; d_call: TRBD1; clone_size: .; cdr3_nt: TGCAGCGTCGCCTACCGGGACAGGACCATGAACACTGAAGCTTTCTTT; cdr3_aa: CSVAYRDRTMNTEAFF
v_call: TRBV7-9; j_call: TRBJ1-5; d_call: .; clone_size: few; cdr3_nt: TGTGCCAGCAGCTTGCAGGGAAATCAGCCCCAGCATTTT; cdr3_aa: CASSLQGNQPQHF
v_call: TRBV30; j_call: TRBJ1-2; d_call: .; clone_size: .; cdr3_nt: TGTGCCTGGAGTGAACAGGGATTTGGTGGCTACACCTTC; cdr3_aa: CAWSEQGFGGYTF
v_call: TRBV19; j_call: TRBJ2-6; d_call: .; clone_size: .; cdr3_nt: TGTGCCAGTAGTGGGGTGGGCAGGGGGGTTTCTGGGGCCAACGTCCTGACTTTC; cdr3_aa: CASSGVGRGVSGANVLTF
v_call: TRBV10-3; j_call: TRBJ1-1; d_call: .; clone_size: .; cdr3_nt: TGTGCCATCAGCTTCCCAGGGAACACTGAAGCTTTCTTT; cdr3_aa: CAISFPGNTEAFF
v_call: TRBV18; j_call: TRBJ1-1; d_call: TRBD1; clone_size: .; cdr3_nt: TGTGCCAGCTCAAGCCCGACAGGGGCCACCTACACTGAAGCTTTCTTT; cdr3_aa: CASSSPTGATYTEAFF
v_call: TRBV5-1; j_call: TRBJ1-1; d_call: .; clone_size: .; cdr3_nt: TGCGCCAGCAGCTTGGCCCGGGAGGGTGAAGCTTTCTTT; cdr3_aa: CASSLAREGEAFF
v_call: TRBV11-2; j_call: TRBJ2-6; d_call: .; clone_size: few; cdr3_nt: TGTGCCAGCAGCTTAGCACAGGACCACGTCCTGACTTTC; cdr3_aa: CASSLAQDHVLTF
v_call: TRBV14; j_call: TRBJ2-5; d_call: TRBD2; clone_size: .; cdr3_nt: TGTGCCAGCAGCCGATCACTAGCGGGAGAGACCCAGTACTTC; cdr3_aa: CASSRSLAGETQYF
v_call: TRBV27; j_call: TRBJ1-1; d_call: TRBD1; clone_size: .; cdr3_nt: TGTGCCAGTAACGCAGGGGGAGTCTCTGAAGCTTTCTTT; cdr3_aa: CASNAGGVSEAFF
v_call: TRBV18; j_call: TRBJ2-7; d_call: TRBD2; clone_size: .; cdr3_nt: TGTGCCAGCTCACCACAGATGACTAGCGGGGTGTACGAGCAGTACTTC; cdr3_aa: CASSPQMTSGVYEQYF